This TCR beta chain was profiled in a study of blood T cell repertoires in COVID-19. Only in-frame clones appear in the TCRdb table, and some are missing; sequencing was by immunoSEQ multiplex PCR. The repertoire holds about 190,000 clones, roughly 81% seen once, with roughly 12% in the top ten. CDR3 length: 15 residues. Germline lookup yields CDR1 SGHRS and CDR2 YFSETQ. Trimming stripped 1 base from V and 6 bases from J, with 13 bases between. The origin of this receptor is an elderly woman with COVID-19, enrolled during active disease. This chain connects TRBV5-1 to TRBJ2-2, with a tentative D call TRBD2 (6 bases). Sequenced sample: peripheral blood. The CDR3 region is CASSLSGAVAGELFF. As DNA, the CDR3 is TGCGCCAGCAGCTTGTCGGGAGCGGTGGCCGGGGAGCTGTTTTTT.